The 12 T cell receptor beta chains presented below share a single source sample, sequenced in a study of cytomegalovirus exposure and HLA in healthy donors. Vbeta (60) and Jbeta (13) primers were used in the PCR. Only in-frame clones appear in the TCRdb table, and some are missing; sequencing was by immunoSEQ multiplex PCR. This sample has about 200,000 clones; 83% occur once, and the top ten carry about 1.4%. Sequencing was performed on PBMCs. These receptors were collected from a girl aged 10 to 17 in good health and CMV-seronegative.

This sequence joins TRBV10-3 and TRBJ1-5, with 8 bases fitting TRBD1. The length of the CDR3 is 15 residues. V was clipped by 3 bases and J by 5 bases; unmatched bases: 6. CDR1 is ENHRY and CDR2 is SYGVKD in the germline V gene. DNA for the CDR3: TGTGCCATCAGTGATTCGGACAGGGAACATCAGCCCCAGCATTTT. This translates into CAISDSDREHQPQHF.

The J gene is TRBJ1-1, the V gene TRBV11-3; D gene unclear. Germline V gives CDR1 SGHNT, CDR2 YENEEA. The V end was cut by 0 bases, the J end by 4 bases, with 9 bases between. This CDR3 has 14 amino acids. The CDR3 DNA is TGTGCCAGCAGCTTAGAGGGCAGAACCACTGAAGCTTTCTTT. It is translated as CASSLEGRTTEAFF.

CDR3 sequence: CASSRGGSGLAGSGAKNIQYF. Here the CDR3 DNA reads TGCGCCAGCAGCCGGGGGGGGAGTGGGCTAGCGGGGAGCGGGGCCAAAAACATTCAGTACTTC. The V and J genes are TRBV4-1 and TRBJ2-4; 9 nucleotides match TRBD2. The CDR3 runs 21 residues. Looked up from germline, CDR1 is MGHRA and CDR2 is YSYEKL. V lost 4 bases and J lost 1; bases outside the gene matches: 20.

The J gene is TRBJ1-6, the V gene TRBV7-2; TRBD1 is a possible D gene (5 bases). The CDR3 totals 15 residues. V shed 1 base and J shed 5 bases, with 9 bases lying between them. CDR1 is SGHTA, CDR2 FQGNSA, per germline. The CDR3 spells CASSLVQDDNSPLHF. CDR3 sequence (DNA): TGTGCCAGCAGCTTAGTACAGGATGATAATTCACCCCTCCACTTT. The whole variable domain, filled in from reference TRBV7-2 and TRBJ1-6, reads GAGVSQSPSNKVTEKGKDVELRCDPISGHTALYWYRQSLGQGLEFLIYFQGNSAPDKSGLPSDRFSAERTGGSVSTLTIQRTQQEDSAVYLCASSLVQDDNSPLHFGNGTRLTVT.

This clone was recorded once. The chain has TRBV18 and TRBJ1-5; D is unclear. The V gene's germline CDR1 is KGHSH and CDR2 LQKENI. The CDR3 extends over 14 amino acids. Trimming shortened V by 5 bases and J by 7 bases, and 15 bases separated the two germline ends. The DNA for the CDR3 is TGTGCCAGCTCAACGCGAACCGGAGGGCAGCCCCAGCATTTT. It yields the protein CASSTRTGGQPQHF.

V and J are TRBV6-5 and TRBJ1-2; TRBD1 is a possible D gene (5 bases). The germline gives CDR1 MNHEY, CDR2 SVGAGI. Trimming cost V 4 bases and J 8 bases, with 11 bases left between them. The CDR3 runs 12 residues. The chain's CDR3 is CASSFQGSGYTF. The CDR3 nucleotides read TGTGCCAGCAGTTTTCAGGGATCGGGCTACACCTTC.

This chain joins TRBV6-5 and TRBJ1-1; 7 bases align to TRBD1. Trimming at V came to 7 bases and at J to 4 bases, leaving 0 bases not matched to a gene. This CDR3 region has 11 residues. The germline CDR1 and CDR2 sequences are MNHEY and SVGAGI. The CDR3 DNA follows: TGTGCCAGCACAGGGGGCACTGAAGCTTTCTTT. Residues: CASTGGTEAFF.

This chain connects TRBV5-6 to TRBJ2-3; 10 bases are a match to TRBD2. The CDR3 runs 15 residues. The ends lost 5 bases at V and 0 bases at J; junction bases unmatched: 3. CDR1 and CDR2 (germline): SGHDT, YYEEEE. CDR3 amino acids: CASRPTSGSTDTQYF. The CDR3 nucleotides are TGTGCCAGCAGACCGACTAGCGGGAGCACAGATACGCAGTATTTT.

The chain is built from TRBV5-4 and TRBJ1-3; maybe TRBD1 (6 bases). Germline loops: CDR1 SGHNT, CDR2 YYREEE (reference sequence). The length of the CDR3 is 13 residues. V was pared by 4 bases and J by 6 bases, with 11 bases between. The CDR3 nucleotides read TGTGCCAGCAGCGGGGACAACTTAAACACCATATATTTT. This codes for CASSGDNLNTIYF.

This clone has only a few counts. The chain links TRBV28 to TRBJ2-3, with 8 bases matching TRBD2. There are 15 residues in the CDR3. Trimming cost V 2 bases and J 3 bases; bases outside gene matches: 4. CDR1 is MDHEN and CDR2 is SYDVKM in the germline V gene. The CDR3 here is CASSLPGLGTDTQYF. CDR3 DNA: TGTGCCAGCAGTTTACCGGGACTAGGAACAGATACGCAGTATTTT.

The chain joins TRBV14 to TRBJ2-5; TRBD2 is a possible D gene (5 bases). Germline V gene sequence: CDR1 SGHDN, CDR2 FVKESK. The CDR3 extends over 15 amino acids. Deletions cut 2 bases from V and 7 bases from J, with 17 bases between. The CDR3, as DNA: TGTGCCAGCAGCCAATCCCTGAGAGGGAGCGCGACCCAGTACTTC. Protein sequence: CASSQSLRGSATQYF.

The rearrangement links TRBV6-5 to TRBJ2-5, with D perhaps TRBD2 (6 bases). The V end was cut by 2 bases, the J end by 4 bases, with 11 bases between. The CDR3 sequence is 14 residues long. The V gene's germline CDR1 is MNHEY and CDR2 SVGAGI. This chain's CDR3 is CASSYVMGGETQYF. The CDR3, as DNA: TGTGCCAGCAGTTACGTCATGGGGGGAGAGACCCAGTACTTC.